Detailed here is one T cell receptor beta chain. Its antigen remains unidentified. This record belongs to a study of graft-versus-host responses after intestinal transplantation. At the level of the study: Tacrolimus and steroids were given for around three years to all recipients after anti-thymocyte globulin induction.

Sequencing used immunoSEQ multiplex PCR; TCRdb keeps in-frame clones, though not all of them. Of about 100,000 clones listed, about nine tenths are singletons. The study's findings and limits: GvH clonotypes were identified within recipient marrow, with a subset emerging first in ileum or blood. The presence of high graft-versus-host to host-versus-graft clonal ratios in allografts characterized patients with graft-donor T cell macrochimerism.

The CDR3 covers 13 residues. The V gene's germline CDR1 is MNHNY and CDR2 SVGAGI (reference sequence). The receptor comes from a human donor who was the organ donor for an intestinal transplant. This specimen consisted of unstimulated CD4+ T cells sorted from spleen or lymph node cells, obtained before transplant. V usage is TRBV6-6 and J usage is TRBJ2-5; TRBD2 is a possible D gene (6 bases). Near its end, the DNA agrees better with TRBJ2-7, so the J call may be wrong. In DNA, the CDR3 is TGTGCCAGCAGTCCTAGCGACTACTACGAGCAGTACTTC. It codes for CASSPSDYYEQYF.